The clone carrying this TCR beta chain was observed a few times. These data originate in a study of blood T cell repertoires in COVID-19. At the level of the study: Some COVID-19 samples were acute and others convalescent; all came from the United States, Italy and Spain. PBMCs, B-cell-depleted T cells, or T cells provided the cDNA or gDNA that made up the material.

Authors' analysis steps: Estimated nucleated cell counts came from reference gene primer amplification. The method was immunoSEQ multiplex PCR; TCRdb's version includes in-frame clones alone and lacks a portion of them. That table supplies the V and J calls and clone size; D and trimming were determined from the DNA. The sample gives about 90,000 clones, about 80% of which show up once; 10% to 13% is in the top ten. The CDR3 spans 13 residues. CDR1 ENHRY and CDR2 SYGVKD come from the germline V gene. V lost 2 bases to trimming and J lost 2 bases, with 6 bases between them. This chain links TRBV10-3 with TRBJ1-2; the D is unclear. The sequence was collected from a woman in her seventies with acute or convalescent COVID-19. Input material: peripheral blood. The CDR3, as DNA: TGTGCCATCAGTGAGGAGGTAAACTATGGCTACACCTTC. This codes for CAISEEVNYGYTF.